Following are 26 T cell receptor beta chains from one sample sequenced in a study of T cell repertoires in cytomegalovirus infection. TCRdb used MiXCR to reprocess the reads, holding one entry per CDR3 protein. Of 150,000 to 200,000 distinct CDR3 sequences detected, 17% appear once; the ten largest clones hold roughly a sixth. The sample consisted of CD8+ T cells from PBMCs. All receptors derive from a human donor in good health (CMV status not recorded). Some clones in this sample may be carry-over from other donors' samples.

The J gene is TRBJ1-6, the V gene TRBV7-8, with 8 positions matching TRBD1. V dropped 8 bases and J dropped 9; count of bases not matched to a gene: 3. The CDR3 is 12 amino acids. Germline CDR1 and CDR2: SGHVS and FQNEAQ. The CDR3 protein is CASRTGSSPLHF. The CDR3 bases are TGTGCCAGCCGGACAGGGTCTTCACCCCTCCACTTT.

This clonotype was seen a handful of times. The chain employs TRBV27 and TRBJ2-1; TRBD1 agrees at 9 bases. Germline CDR1 and CDR2: MNHEY and SMNVEV (reference sequence). Trimming removed 1 base from V and 6 bases from J; junction bases left unmatched: 10. The CDR3 consists of 17 residues. The CDR3 spells CASSLWARDRAGNEQFF. CDR3 DNA sequence: TGTGCCAGCAGTTTATGGGCAAGGGACAGGGCAGGCAATGAGCAGTTCTTC.

The rearrangement joins TRBV20-1 to TRBJ1-5, with D perhaps TRBD1 (5 bases). The CDR3 sequence is 14 residues long. Looked up from germline, CDR1 is DFQATT and CDR2 is SNEGSKA (reference sequence). V lost 0 bases, J lost 10 bases, and 16 bases lay in between. CDR3 sequence: CSARDGGAGQPQHF. The CDR3 region has the DNA TGCAGTGCTAGAGATGGCGGGGCCGGTCAACCCCAGCATTTT.

This clonotype was seen a handful of times. The chain uses TRBV28 and TRBJ1-5, with D uncertain. V was clipped by 3 bases and J by 0 bases, with 18 bases between them. The CDR3 has 18 residues. Germline CDR1 and CDR2: MDHEN and SYDVKM. The CDR3 loop is CASSLVFIGGNSNQPQHF. In nucleotides, the CDR3 is TGTGCCAGCAGTTTGGTTTTTATCGGTGGCAATAGCAATCAGCCCCAGCATTTT.

This clonotype was observed a few times. The chain joins TRBV28 to TRBJ2-7, with TRBD2 identical over 13 bases. Per germline, CDR1 MDHEN and CDR2 SYDVKM. Trimming took 3 bases from V and 5 from J; bases not matched to a gene: 7. The CDR3 extends over 16 amino acids. The CDR3 loop is CASSFRTSGGIHEQYF. The CDR3 coding sequence is TGTGCCAGCAGTTTTAGGACTAGCGGGGGAATCCACGAGCAGTACTTC.

This clonotype was seen only a few times. The chain combines TRBV28 with TRBJ2-7; the D gene is possibly TRBD1 (8 bases). V was shortened by 3 bases and J by 1 base, with 25 bases between the two germline ends. Germline-derived CDR1 and CDR2 are MDHEN and SYDVKM. This CDR3 contains 19 residues. CDR3 protein: CASSFPSGGQVTSSYEQYF. CDR3 in DNA: TGTGCCAGCAGTTTTCCCTCGGGGGGACAGGTTACCTCATCCTACGAGCAGTACTTC.

This sequence joins TRBV11-2 and TRBJ2-2; perhaps TRBD2 as D (6 bases). Trimming took 4 bases from V and 7 from J, leaving 22 bases between them. The CDR3 sequence is 17 residues long. The V gene's germline CDR1 is SGHAT and CDR2 FQNNGV. Written as DNA, the CDR3 is TGTGCCAGCAGCTCGTGGGGGACTTCACAAGGGGTCGGGGAGCTGTTTTTT. Amino acids: CASSSWGTSQGVGELFF.

In this sample, this clonotype turned up many times. DNA for the CDR3: TGTGCCAGCAGCCCGACCGGGGTGGGGGCGCGGGACATTCAGTACTTC. It encodes CASSPTGVGARDIQYF. This sequence joins TRBV7-2 and TRBJ2-4, with D tentatively TRBD1 (6 bases). CDR1 is SGHTA, CDR2 FQGNSA, per germline. Trimming left V 5 bases short and J 8 bases short, with 22 bases between. The CDR3 has 16 residues.

This clonotype was observed a handful of times. The rearrangement uses TRBV10-2 and TRBJ2-1; D remains ambiguous. V dropped 3 bases and J dropped 2 bases, with 8 bases sitting between them. CDR3 length: 14 residues. Germline assignment: CDR1 WSHSY and CDR2 SAAADI. CDR3 loop: CASSDLSPYNEQFF. The CDR3 DNA sequence: TGCGCCAGCAGTGATCTTAGCCCCTACAATGAGCAGTTCTTC.

This clonotype was seen ten or more times. Germline is not matched at one junction end, which may reflect a read error. This rearrangement joins TRBV7-2 to TRBJ2-3; 8 bases are shared with TRBD2. CDR1 SGHTA and CDR2 FQGNSA come from the germline V gene. The CDR3 consists of 12 residues. The CDR3 region is CASSLLGTSMHF. CDR3 in DNA: TGTGCCAGCAGCTTACTCGGGACTAGTATGCATTTT.

This clonotype was found a few times. V usage is TRBV7-8 and J usage is TRBJ1-2; 7 nucleotides match TRBD1. With 4 bases clipped from V and 7 bases from J, the junction kept 9 bases outside the gene matches. CDR1 SGHVS and CDR2 FQNEAQ come from the germline V gene. The CDR3 has 14 amino acids. The DNA of the CDR3 is TGTGCCAGCAGCTCCCCGACAGGGTCGCTTGGCTACACCTTC. Protein: CASSSPTGSLGYTF.

This clonotype has just one count. The rearrangement uses TRBV12-3 or TRBV12-4 and TRBJ2-4, with D hard to call. Trimming shortened V by 6 bases and J by 1 base, and 10 bases separated the two germline ends. The CDR3 contains 14 residues. The CDR3 protein is CASRVPGAKNIQYF. CDR3 DNA: TGTGCCAGCAGGGTGCCTGGGGCCAAAAACATTCAGTACTTC.

The V gene is TRBV28, the J gene TRBJ1-2; D is unclear. Germline CDR1 reads MDHEN; CDR2 reads SYDVKM. V gave up 1 base and J gave up 6 bases, with 6 bases separating them. CDR3 length: 12 amino acids. CDR3 protein: CASSLFVDGYTF. The CDR3 DNA is TGTGCCAGCAGTTTATTCGTGGATGGCTACACCTTC.

This clonotype was found a few times. The chain is built from TRBV7-9 and TRBJ2-1; no definite D call. This CDR3 has 14 residues. The germline gives CDR1 SEHNR, CDR2 FQNEAQ (reference sequence). The germline V and J ends were trimmed by 4 bases and 6 bases, with 13 bases remaining between them. The CDR3 DNA sequence: TGTGCCAGCAGCTCCTCCGGACCTACCAATGAGCAGTTCTTC. Its protein is CASSSSGPTNEQFF.

This chain joins TRBV7-2 and TRBJ1-2; the match to TRBD1 covers 9 bases. CDR3 length equals 14 residues. Germline values: CDR1 SGHTA, CDR2 FQGNSA. V was pared by 3 bases and J by 8 bases, with 7 bases of the junction left unmatched. Written as DNA, the CDR3 is TGTGCCAGCAGCTTTATACAGGGGGCGGACGGCTACACCTTC. Encoded protein: CASSFIQGADGYTF.

CDR3 nucleotides: TGCGCCAGCAGCCTATACTCCAGCGGGATCACCGGGGAGCTGTTTTTT. As protein: CASSLYSSGITGELFF. The chain carries TRBV4-1 and TRBJ2-2, with 7 bases lining up with TRBD2. From germline, CDR1 is MGHRA and CDR2 YSYEKL. The CDR3 extends over 16 amino acids. V dropped 4 bases and J dropped 4; count of bases not matched to a gene: 9.

In this sample, this clonotype turned up a few times. This chain uses TRBV4-3 with TRBJ2-1; D remains ambiguous. Germline V gives CDR1 LGHNA, CDR2 YSLEER. CDR3 length equals 16 residues. Trimming took off 1 base at V and 7 bases at J, with 17 bases between the two ends. CDR3 amino acids: CASSQAPYGSSNEQFF. CDR3 nucleotides: TGCGCCAGCAGCCAAGCCCCCTATGGGTCGAGTAATGAGCAGTTCTTC.

The gene calls are TRBV7-2 and TRBJ2-7; 7 nucleotides line up with TRBD1. The CDR3 loop spans 16 amino acids. V lost 5 bases, J lost 3 bases, and 13 bases stayed unmatched. From germline, CDR1 is SGHTA and CDR2 FQGNSA. The CDR3 protein is CASSLRTGPPYYEQYF. The CDR3 nucleotides are TGTGCCAGCAGCCTCCGGACAGGCCCTCCCTACTACGAGCAGTACTTC.

V gene TRBV28 combines with J gene TRBJ2-5; 11 nucleotides align to TRBD2. The germline V gene encodes CDR1 MDHEN and CDR2 SYDVKM. The V and J ends lost 5 bases and 4 bases, in that order; junction bases with no gene match: 18. This CDR3 spans 19 amino acids. CDR3 amino acids: CASSPIAGGLITVGETQYF. The CDR3 DNA sequence: TGTGCCAGCAGTCCAATAGCGGGAGGGCTCATAACCGTGGGAGAGACCCAGTACTTC.

The chain couples TRBV6-6 to TRBJ1-1; no firm D call. This CDR3 has 14 residues. V dropped 4 bases and J dropped 0 bases, with 9 bases sitting between them. Per germline, CDR1 MNHNY and CDR2 SVGAGI (reference sequence). CDR3 residues: CASSWTQVNTEAFF. DNA of the CDR3: TGTGCCAGCAGTTGGACTCAAGTGAACACTGAAGCTTTCTTT.

The chain employs TRBV6-2 or TRBV6-3 and TRBJ2-7; maybe TRBD2 (6 bases). The CDR3 length is 14 residues. The V gene lost 2 bases and the J gene lost 2 bases, with 10 bases spanning the gap. From germline, CDR1 is MNHEY and CDR2 SVGEGT. The CDR3 coding sequence is TGTGCCAGCAGTTACGGGGGAGGCCCCTACGAGCAGTACTTC. Residues: CASSYGGGPYEQYF.

The table lists this clonotype with many counts. V is TRBV7-8 and J is TRBJ2-7; 8 bases match TRBD1. J gave up 1 base and V 5 bases, and 7 bases lay outside the gene matches. The CDR3 extends over 15 amino acids. Germline V lookup: CDR1 SGHVS, CDR2 FQNEAQ. CDR3 residues: CASSPDRANSYEQYF. As DNA, the CDR3 is TGTGCCAGCAGCCCGGACAGGGCCAATTCCTACGAGCAGTACTTC.

The chain has TRBV28 and TRBJ2-1; 10 bases agree with TRBD1. Germline V gives CDR1 MDHEN, CDR2 SYDVKM. The CDR3 consists of 13 residues. J was trimmed by 9 bases and V by 3 bases; bases with no gene match: 2. The CDR3 DNA follows: TGTGCCAGCAGTTTGGGACAGGGGTCTGAGCAGTTCTTC. It yields the protein CASSLGQGSEQFF.

DNA of the CDR3: TGTGCCAGCAGCTGGGGTTTGGGCTCCTACGAGCAGTACTTC. Translating gives CASSWGLGSYEQYF. The chain employs TRBV11-2 and TRBJ2-7; D call uncertain. Germline V gene lookup returns CDR1 SGHAT and CDR2 FQNNGV. Trimming took 4 bases from V and 0 from J, leaving 10 bases between them. CDR3 length: 14 amino acids.

This clonotype showed up just a few times. The gene calls are TRBV6-6 and TRBJ2-5; 9 nucleotides agree with TRBD1. Germline trimming cut 8 bases from V and 5 bases from J; bases unmatched to any gene: 18. The CDR3 consists of 17 residues. The germline CDR1 and CDR2 sequences are MNHNY and SVGAGI (reference sequence). In DNA form, the CDR3 reads TGTGCCAGCCTCCAAAGCCCCCCGGACAGGGGCCGGGAGACCCAGTACTTC. Translated, it gives CASLQSPPDRGRETQYF.

The J gene is TRBJ2-7, the V gene TRBV27, with TRBD2 matching over 7 bases. In germline, CDR1 is MNHEY, CDR2 SMNVEV (reference sequence). CDR3 length: 14 amino acids. The V segment lost 6 bases and the J segment 3 bases; nucleotides outside the gene matches: 8. CDR3 amino acids: CASSPGTTGYEQYF. The CDR3 DNA reads TGTGCCAGCAGCCCCGGGACTACAGGCTACGAGCAGTACTTC.